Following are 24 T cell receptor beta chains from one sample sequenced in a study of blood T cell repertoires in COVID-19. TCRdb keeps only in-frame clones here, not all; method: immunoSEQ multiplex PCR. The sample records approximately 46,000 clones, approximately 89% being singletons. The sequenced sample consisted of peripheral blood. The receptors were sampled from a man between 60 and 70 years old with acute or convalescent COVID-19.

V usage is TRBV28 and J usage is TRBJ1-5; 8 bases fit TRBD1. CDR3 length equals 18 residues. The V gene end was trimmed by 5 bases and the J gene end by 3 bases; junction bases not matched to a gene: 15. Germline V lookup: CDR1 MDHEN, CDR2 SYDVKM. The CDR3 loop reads CASSLAQPGQGFNQPQHF. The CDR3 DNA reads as TGTGCCAGCAGTCTAGCCCAACCCGGACAGGGCTTCAATCAGCCCCAGCATTTT.

CDR3 residues: CASSFRTGYQETQYF. CDR3 DNA sequence: TGTGCCAGCAGCTTCCGGACAGGGTACCAAGAGACCCAGTACTTC. The J gene is TRBJ2-5, the V gene TRBV7-9; 8 positions agree with TRBD1. Germline V gene lookup returns CDR1 SEHNR and CDR2 FQNEAQ (reference sequence). The CDR3 has 15 amino acids. V trimming: 3 bases; J trimming: 0 bases; junction bases outside the gene matches: 3.

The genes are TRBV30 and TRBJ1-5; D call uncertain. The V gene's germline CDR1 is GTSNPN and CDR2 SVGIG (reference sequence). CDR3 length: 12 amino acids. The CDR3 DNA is TGTGCTGCTCAAACTCAGGATCAGCCCCAGCATTTT. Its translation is CAAQTQDQPQHF.

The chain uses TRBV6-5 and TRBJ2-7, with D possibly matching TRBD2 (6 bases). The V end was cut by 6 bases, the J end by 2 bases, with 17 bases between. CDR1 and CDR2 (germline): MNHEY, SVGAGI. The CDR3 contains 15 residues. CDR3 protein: CASSNPSGAPYEQYF. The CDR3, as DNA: TGTGCCAGCAGCAACCCGTCGGGAGCCCCCTACGAGCAGTACTTC.

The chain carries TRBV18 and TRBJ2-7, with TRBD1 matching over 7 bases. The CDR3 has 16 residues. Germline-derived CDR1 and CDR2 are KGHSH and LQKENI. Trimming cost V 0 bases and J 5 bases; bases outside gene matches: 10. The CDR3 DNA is TGTGCCAGCTCACCACCTCGGCAGGGGGTAGTCCACGAGCAGTACTTC. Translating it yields CASSPPRQGVVHEQYF.

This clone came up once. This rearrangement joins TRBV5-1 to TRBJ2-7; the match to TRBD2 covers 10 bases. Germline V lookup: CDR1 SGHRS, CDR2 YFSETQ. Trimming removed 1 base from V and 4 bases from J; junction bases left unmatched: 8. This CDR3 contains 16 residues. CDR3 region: CASSLLSSGRGYEQYF. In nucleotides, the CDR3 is TGCGCCAGCAGCTTGCTCTCTAGCGGGAGAGGGTACGAGCAGTACTTC.

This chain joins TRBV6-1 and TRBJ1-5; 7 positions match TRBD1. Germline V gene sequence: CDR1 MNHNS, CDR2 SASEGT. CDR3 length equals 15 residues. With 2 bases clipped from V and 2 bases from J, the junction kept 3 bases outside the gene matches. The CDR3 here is CASSENRGGNQPQHF. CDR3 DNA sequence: TGTGCCAGCAGTGAAAACAGGGGAGGCAATCAGCCCCAGCATTTT.

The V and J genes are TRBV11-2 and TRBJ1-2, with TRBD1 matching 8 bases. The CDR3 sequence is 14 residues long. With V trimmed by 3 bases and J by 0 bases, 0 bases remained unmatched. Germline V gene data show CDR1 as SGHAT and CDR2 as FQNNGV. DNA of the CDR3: TGTGCCAGCAGCTTGACAGGGGCTAACTATGGCTACACCTTC. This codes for CASSLTGANYGYTF. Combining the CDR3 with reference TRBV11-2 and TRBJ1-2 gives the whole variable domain EAGVAQSPRYKIIEKRQSVAFWCNPISGHATLYWYQQILGQGPKLLIQFQNNGVVDDSQLPKDRFSAERLKGVDSTLKIQPAKLEDSAVYLCASSLTGANYGYTFGSGTRLTVV.

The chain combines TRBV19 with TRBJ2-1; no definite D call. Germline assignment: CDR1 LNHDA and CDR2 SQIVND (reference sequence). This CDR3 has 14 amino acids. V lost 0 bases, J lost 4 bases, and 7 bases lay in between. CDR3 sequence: CASSIDRGYNEQFF. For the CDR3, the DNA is TGTGCCAGTAGTATAGATCGAGGTTACAATGAGCAGTTCTTC.

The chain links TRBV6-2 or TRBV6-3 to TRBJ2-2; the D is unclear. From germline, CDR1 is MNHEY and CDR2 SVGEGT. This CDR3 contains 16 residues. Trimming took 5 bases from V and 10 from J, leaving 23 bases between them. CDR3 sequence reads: CASSHIDKPGTKELFF. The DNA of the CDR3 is TGTGCCAGCAGTCACATAGACAAACCCGGAACAAAGGAGCTGTTTTTT.

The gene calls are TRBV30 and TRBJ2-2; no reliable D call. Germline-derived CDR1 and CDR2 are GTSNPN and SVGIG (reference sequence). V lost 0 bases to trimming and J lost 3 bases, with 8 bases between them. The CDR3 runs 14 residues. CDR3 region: CAWSVLIDTGELFF. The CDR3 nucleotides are TGTGCCTGGAGTGTACTAATTGACACCGGGGAGCTGTTTTTT.

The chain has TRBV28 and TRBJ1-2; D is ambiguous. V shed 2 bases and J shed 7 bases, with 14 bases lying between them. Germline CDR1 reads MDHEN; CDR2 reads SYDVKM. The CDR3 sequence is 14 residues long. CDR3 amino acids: CASSLVPEGVGYTF. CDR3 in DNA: TGTGCCAGCAGTTTAGTTCCGGAGGGCGTTGGCTACACCTTC.

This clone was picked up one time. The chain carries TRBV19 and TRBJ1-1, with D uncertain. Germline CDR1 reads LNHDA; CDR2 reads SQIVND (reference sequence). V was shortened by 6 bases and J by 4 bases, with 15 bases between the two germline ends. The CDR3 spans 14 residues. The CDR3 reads CASSPYSSVTEAFF. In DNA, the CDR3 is TGTGCCAGTAGCCCCTATAGTTCCGTCACTGAAGCTTTCTTT. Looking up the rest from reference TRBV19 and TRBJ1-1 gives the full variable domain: DGGITQSPKYLFRKEGQNVTLSCEQNLNHDAMYWYRQDPGQGLRLIYYSQIVNDFQKGDIAEGYSVSREKKESFPLTVTSAQKNPTAFYLCASSPYSSVTEAFFGQGTRLTVV.

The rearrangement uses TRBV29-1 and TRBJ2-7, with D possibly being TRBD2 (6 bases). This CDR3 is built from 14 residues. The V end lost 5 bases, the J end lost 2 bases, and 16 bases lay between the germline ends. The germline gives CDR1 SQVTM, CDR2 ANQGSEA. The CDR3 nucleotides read TGCAGCGTTTACGGGGGAAAAGAAGCCTACGAGCAGTACTTC. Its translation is CSVYGGKEAYEQYF.

Written as DNA, the CDR3 is TGTGCCAGCAGCTTAAATAGCGGACAGAACACCGGGGAGCTGTTTTTT. It codes for CASSLNSGQNTGELFF. This chain links TRBV7-3 with TRBJ2-2, with a weak D call TRBD2 (6 bases). Looked up from germline, CDR1 is SGHTA and CDR2 is FQGTGA. The CDR3 sequence is 16 residues long. Trimming stripped 1 base from V and 1 base from J, with 10 bases between.

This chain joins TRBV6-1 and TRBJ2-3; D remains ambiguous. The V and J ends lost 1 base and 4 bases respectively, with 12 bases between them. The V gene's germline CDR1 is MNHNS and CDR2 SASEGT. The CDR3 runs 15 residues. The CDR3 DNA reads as TGTGCCAGCAGTGAAGAGGCTAGATTCGCAGATACGCAGTATTTT. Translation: CASSEEARFADTQYF.

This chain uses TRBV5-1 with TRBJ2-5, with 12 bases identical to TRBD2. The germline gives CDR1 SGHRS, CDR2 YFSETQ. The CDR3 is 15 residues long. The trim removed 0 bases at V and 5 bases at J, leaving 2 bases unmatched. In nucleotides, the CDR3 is TGCGCCAGCAGCTTGGGACTAGCGGGAGTGGAGACCCAGTACTTC. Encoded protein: CASSLGLAGVETQYF.

CDR3 bases: TGTGCCAGCAGTAATACACTAGCGAAGTCCTACAATGAGCAGTTCTTC. Protein: CASSNTLAKSYNEQFF. The rearrangement joins TRBV28 to TRBJ2-1; TRBD2 aligns across 7 bases. The CDR3 loop spans 16 amino acids. Germline trimming cut 5 bases from V and 1 base from J; bases unmatched to any gene: 8. CDR1 and CDR2 (germline): MDHEN, SYDVKM.

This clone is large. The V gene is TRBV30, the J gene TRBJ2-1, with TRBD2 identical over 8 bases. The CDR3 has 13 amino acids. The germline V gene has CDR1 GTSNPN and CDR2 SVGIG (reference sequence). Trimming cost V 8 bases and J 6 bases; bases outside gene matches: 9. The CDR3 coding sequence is TGTGCCCAGACCCCGGGGGGGTCCAATGAGCAGTTCTTC. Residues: CAQTPGGSNEQFF.

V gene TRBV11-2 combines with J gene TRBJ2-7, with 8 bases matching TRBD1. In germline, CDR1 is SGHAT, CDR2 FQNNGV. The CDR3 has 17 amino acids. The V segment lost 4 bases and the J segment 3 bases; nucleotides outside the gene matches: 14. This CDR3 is CASSSPDRGLWGYEQYF. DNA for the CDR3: TGTGCCAGCAGCTCCCCAGACAGGGGATTGTGGGGCTACGAGCAGTACTTC.

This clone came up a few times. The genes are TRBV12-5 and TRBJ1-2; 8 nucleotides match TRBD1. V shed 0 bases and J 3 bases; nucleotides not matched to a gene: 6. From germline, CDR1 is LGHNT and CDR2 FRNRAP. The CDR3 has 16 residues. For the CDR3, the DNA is TGTGCTAGTGGTTTGGTACTAGGACAGGGCTACTATGGCTACACCTTC. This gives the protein CASGLVLGQGYYGYTF.

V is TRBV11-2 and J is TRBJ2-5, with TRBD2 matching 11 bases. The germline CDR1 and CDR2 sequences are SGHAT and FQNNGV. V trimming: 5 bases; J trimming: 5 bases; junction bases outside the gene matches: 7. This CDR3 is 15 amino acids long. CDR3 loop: CASSPQLAGAETQYF. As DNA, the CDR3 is TGTGCCAGCAGCCCACAACTAGCGGGAGCGGAGACCCAGTACTTC.

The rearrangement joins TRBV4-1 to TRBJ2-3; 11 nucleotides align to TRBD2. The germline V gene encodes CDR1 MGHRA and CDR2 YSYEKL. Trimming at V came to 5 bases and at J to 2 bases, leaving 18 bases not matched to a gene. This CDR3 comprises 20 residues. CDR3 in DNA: TGCGCCAGCAGCAGACAAAAGGGGCTAGCGGGAGGTCGATACACAGATACGCAGTATTTT. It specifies CASSRQKGLAGGRYTDTQYF.

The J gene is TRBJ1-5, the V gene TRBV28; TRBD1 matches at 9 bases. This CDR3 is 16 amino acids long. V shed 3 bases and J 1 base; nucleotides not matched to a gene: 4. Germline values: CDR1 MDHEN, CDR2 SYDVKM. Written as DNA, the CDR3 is TGTGCCAGCAGTTTGATGGACAGGGGAAGCAATCAGCCCCAGCATTTT. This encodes CASSLMDRGSNQPQHF.